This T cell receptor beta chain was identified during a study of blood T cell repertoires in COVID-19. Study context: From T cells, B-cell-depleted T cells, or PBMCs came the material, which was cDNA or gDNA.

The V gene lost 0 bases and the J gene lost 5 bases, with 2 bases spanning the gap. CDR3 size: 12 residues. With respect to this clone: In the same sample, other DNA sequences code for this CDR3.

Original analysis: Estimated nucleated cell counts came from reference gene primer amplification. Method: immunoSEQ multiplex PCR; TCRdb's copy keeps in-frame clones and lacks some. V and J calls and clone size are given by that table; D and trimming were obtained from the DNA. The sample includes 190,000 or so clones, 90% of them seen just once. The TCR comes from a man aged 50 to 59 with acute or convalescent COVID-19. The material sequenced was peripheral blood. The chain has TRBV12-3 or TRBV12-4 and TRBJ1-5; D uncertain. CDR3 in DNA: TGTGCCAGCAGTTTAGCCGATCAGCCCCAGCATTTT. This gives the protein CASSLADQPQHF.